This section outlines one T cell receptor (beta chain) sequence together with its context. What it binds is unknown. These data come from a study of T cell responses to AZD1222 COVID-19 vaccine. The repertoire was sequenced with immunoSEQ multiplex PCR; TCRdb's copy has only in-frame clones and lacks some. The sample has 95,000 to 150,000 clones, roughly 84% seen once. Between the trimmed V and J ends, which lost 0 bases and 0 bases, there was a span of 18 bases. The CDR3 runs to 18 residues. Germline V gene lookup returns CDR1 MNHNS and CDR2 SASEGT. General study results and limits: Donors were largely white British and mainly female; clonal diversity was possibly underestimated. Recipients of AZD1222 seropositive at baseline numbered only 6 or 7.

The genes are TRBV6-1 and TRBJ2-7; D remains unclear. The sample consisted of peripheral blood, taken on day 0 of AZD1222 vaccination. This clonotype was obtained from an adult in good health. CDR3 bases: TGTGCCAGCAGTGAAGCACGGATCTCGAAGGTTTTCTCCTACGAGCAGTACTTC. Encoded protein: CASSEARISKVFSYEQYF.